Listed below are T cell receptor beta chains from one sample, sequenced in a study of immune characterization of retroperitoneal liposarcoma. TCRdb reprocessed the PCR reads with MiXCR, giving one entry per CDR3 protein. Altogether some 9,300 distinct CDR3 sequences are present, 26% being singletons, with the ten largest covering roughly 19%. The sample comprised blood. The receptors were sampled from a male donor with retroperitoneal liposarcoma. Each CDR3 is given with its conserved first and last residue. D genes are given only for firm matches. Expanded clones get a size class; other rows say once, few or many, or leave the size out.

>many|TRBV6-6|TRBJ2-2|.
TGTGCCAGCAGTAACCCGAAAAAAGCAGGGGCGAACACCGGGGAGCTGTTTTTT
CASSNPKKAGANTGELFF
>.|TRBV4-1|TRBJ2-5|.
TGCGCCAGCAGCCAAGTGACGGGTGGCGAGACCCAGTACTTC
CASSQVTGGETQYF
>many|TRBV6-1|TRBJ2-3|TRBD1
TGTGCCAGCAGTCGGACAGGGTGGGCAGATACGCAGTATTTT
CASSRTGWADTQYF
>.|TRBV6-5|TRBJ2-1|.
TGTGCCAGCAGTCTCGCCGGGACTGGAACATACAATGAGCAGTTCTTC
CASSLAGTGTYNEQFF
>few|TRBV12-3/TRBV12-4|TRBJ2-5|TRBD1
TGTGCCAGCAGAAGAACATCCGGGACAGGGAAAGAGACCCAGTACTTC
CASRRTSGTGKETQYF
>.|TRBV3-1|TRBJ1-1|.
TGTGCCAGCAGCCAAGGGACCGTCCAAGGAGCTTTCTTT
CASSQGTVQGAFF
>.|TRBV6-1|TRBJ2-3|.
TGTGCCAGCAGTGGGGGGCGTGGGGCCTTTAGCACAGATACGCAGTATTTT
CASSGGRGAFSTDTQYF
>many|TRBV6-1|TRBJ2-3|.
TGTGCCAGCAGTCCCCGCACGGCGGGCACCGAACAGTATTTT
CASSPRTAGTEQYF
>.|TRBV6-1|TRBJ2-1|TRBD1
TGTGCCAGCAGTGAAAAGGGGACAGAGTACAATGAGCAGTTCTTC
CASSEKGTEYNEQFF
>few|TRBV23-1|TRBJ1-1|.
TGCGCCAGCAGTCCCCCGGCCAGGGAGAACACTGAAGCTTTCTTT
CASSPPARENTEAFF
>many|TRBV6-1|TRBJ1-5|.
TGTGCCAGCAGACTGACGGTTTATAGCAATCAGCCCCAGCATTTT
CASRLTVYSNQPQHF
>few|TRBV7-2|TRBJ2-1|.
TGTGCCAGCACCTGGAAAAAGGGTTACAATGAGCAGTTCTTC
CASTWKKGYNEQFF
>medium-sized|TRBV6-1|TRBJ2-1|.
TGTGCCAGCAGTCGCCCGGGGGAGGGGGAGACCCAGTTCTTC
CASSRPGEGETQFF
>.|TRBV6-1|TRBJ2-7|.
TGTGCCAGCAGCCCTTGGAGGGGTTCCTACGAGCAGTACTTC
CASSPWRGSYEQYF
>.|TRBV6-1|TRBJ1-4|.
TGTGCCAGCAGTGATAGGTGGACTAATGAAAAACTGTTTTTT
CASSDRWTNEKLFF
>large|TRBV6-1|TRBJ2-3|.
TGTGCCAGCTGGGCAGGGAGGTGGGCCACAGATACGCAGTATTTT
CASWAGRWATDTQYF
>few|TRBV6-5|TRBJ1-3|TRBD1
TGTGCCAGCAGTTCCGTACGGACAGGTGGAAACACCATATATTTT
CASSSVRTGGNTIYF
>many|TRBV6-1|TRBJ2-1|.
TGTGCCAGCGGTACCTCCACGAGGCCCTACAATGAGCAGTTCTTC
CASGTSTRPYNEQFF
>medium-sized|TRBV6-2/TRBV6-3|TRBJ1-3|.
TGTGCCAGCAGCCTGGACGGAAGCTCTGGAAACACCATATATTTT
CASSLDGSSGNTIYF
>.|TRBV6-1|TRBJ1-6|.
TGTGCCAGCAGGGTCAGGGGATATAATTCACCCCTCCACTTT
CASRVRGYNSPLHF
>large|TRBV6-1|TRBJ2-3|.
TGTGCCAGCAGGCCCGGCCTAATGGTAGATACGCAGTATTTT
CASRPGLMVDTQYF
>.|TRBV12-3/TRBV12-4|TRBJ2-2|.
TGTGCCAGCAGCCGAGGACGGAACACCGGGGAGCTGTTTTTT
CASSRGRNTGELFF
>medium-sized|TRBV12-3/TRBV12-4|TRBJ1-2|.
TGTGCCAGCAGTTACAGCAACTATGGCTACACCTTC
CASSYSNYGYTF
>few|TRBV6-1|TRBJ1-2|TRBD1
TGTGCCAGCAAAGGAGGGGGCGATGGCTACACCTTC
CASKGGGDGYTF
>many|TRBV6-1|TRBJ1-6|.
TGTGCCAGCAGGAGGGCGGATTCACCCCTCCACTTT
CASRRADSPLHF
>medium-sized|TRBV12-3/TRBV12-4|TRBJ2-3|TRBD2
TGTGCCAGCAGTTTGGGGGGGGGCACAGATACGCAGTATTTT
CASSLGGGTDTQYF
>few|TRBV12-3/TRBV12-4|TRBJ2-2|.
TGTGCCAGCAGTTTGAGCAGGGAGAACACCGGGGAGCTGTTTTTT
CASSLSRENTGELFF
>once|TRBV7-2|TRBJ2-1|TRBD1
TGTGCCAGCAGCGCGACAGGGAACAATGAGCAGTTCTTC
CASSATGNNEQFF
>.|TRBV7-2|TRBJ2-5|.
TGTGCCAGCAGCTTACGGGGACGTGAGCAGTACTTC
CASSLRGREQYF
>.|TRBV6-1|TRBJ2-7|TRBD1
TGTGCCAGCAGGACGACAGGGGCCTCCTACGAGCAGTACTTC
CASRTTGASYEQYF
>few|TRBV6-1|TRBJ2-7|.
TGTGCCAGCAGACACCGACGCTCCTACGAGCAGTACTTC
CASRHRRSYEQYF
>.|TRBV9|TRBJ2-3|.
TGTGCCAGCAGCGTAAGGGTTGGCGGGCCAGATACGCAGTATTTT
CASSVRVGGPDTQYF
>few|TRBV4-1|TRBJ2-3|TRBD2
TGCGCCAGCAGCCCCCGTGGGGGGGGGTCCACTAGCACAGATACGCAGTATTTT
CASSPRGGGSTSTDTQYF
>many|TRBV5-1|TRBJ2-1|.
TGCGCCAGCAGCTTGGCCGACAGGCCGCCCCGCCACTTC
CASSLADRPPRHF
>.|TRBV28|TRBJ2-1|TRBD2
TGTGCCAGCAGCCCCGTTAGCGGGAGTGGGAATGAGCAGTTCTTC
CASSPVSGSGNEQFF
>.|TRBV6-1|TRBJ1-3|.
TGTGCCAGCAAAGGGTTCTCTGGAAACACCATATATTTT
CASKGFSGNTIYF
>.|TRBV10-2|TRBJ2-1|.
TGCGCCAGCGGAGGCGGGGATCGGAACAATGAGCAGTTCTTC
CASGGGDRNNEQFF
>.|TRBV7-2|TRBJ2-5|.
TGTGCCAGCAGCCGCGGACGGATCGGGGAGACCCAGTACTTC
CASSRGRIGETQYF